This TCR beta chain was captured by sequencing in a study of radiotherapy plus CTLA-4 blockade in lung cancer. The overall study: Disease control was achieved by roughly 32% of patients, and objective responses by 15% to 20%. Whole-study findings and limits: Radiotherapy plus ipilimumab was followed by expansion in blood of tumor-derived TCR clones. Early blood T cell clone changes and increased post-radiation serum interferon-beta were reportedly the strongest response predictors.

With ipilimumab providing CTLA-4 blockade, focal radiation was administered to patients who had chemo-refractory metastatic non-small-cell lung cancer. About this clone: Its specificity is not known.

Data came from immunoSEQ multiplex PCR; TCRdb stores just in-frame clones and leaves some out. The sample includes more than 75,000 clones, roughly 80% of them seen just once. The germline gives CDR1 MDHEN, CDR2 SYDVKM. Trimming shortened V by 8 bases and J by 2 bases, and 13 bases separated the two germline ends. The CDR3 has 13 residues. The sequencing here drew on peripheral blood, taken from a patient treated with radiotherapy plus ipilimumab. This clonotype was obtained from a human donor with non-small cell lung cancer that progressed on radiotherapy plus ipilimumab. This chain uses TRBV28 with TRBJ2-7; weak D call: TRBD1 (6 bases). CDR3 region: CASGQTSTYEQYF. The CDR3 DNA is TGTGCCAGCGGACAGACGTCGACCTACGAGCAGTACTTC.